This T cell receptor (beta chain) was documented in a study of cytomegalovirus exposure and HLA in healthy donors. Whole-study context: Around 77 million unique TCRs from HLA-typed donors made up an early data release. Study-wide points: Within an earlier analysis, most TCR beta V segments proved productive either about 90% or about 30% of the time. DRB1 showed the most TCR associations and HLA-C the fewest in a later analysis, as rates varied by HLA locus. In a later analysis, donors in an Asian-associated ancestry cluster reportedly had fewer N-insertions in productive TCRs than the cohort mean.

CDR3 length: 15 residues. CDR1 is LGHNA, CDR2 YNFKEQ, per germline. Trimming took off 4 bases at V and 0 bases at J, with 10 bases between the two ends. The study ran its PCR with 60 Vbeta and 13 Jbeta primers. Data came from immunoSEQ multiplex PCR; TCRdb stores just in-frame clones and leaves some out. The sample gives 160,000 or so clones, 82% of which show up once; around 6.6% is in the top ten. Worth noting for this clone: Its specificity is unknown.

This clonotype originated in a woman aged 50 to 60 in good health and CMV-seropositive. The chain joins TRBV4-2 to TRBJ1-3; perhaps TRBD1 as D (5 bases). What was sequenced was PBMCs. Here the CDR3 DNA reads TGTGCCAGCAGCCGGGACTTCAGCTCTGGAAACACCATATATTTT. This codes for CASSRDFSSGNTIYF.